Listed below are T cell receptor beta chains from one sample, sequenced in a study of T cell changes during pregnancy in multiple sclerosis. The data were produced by immunoSEQ multiplex PCR, yet TCRdb's version contains in-frame clones alone and is incomplete. This sample yields approximately 51,000 clones, of which around 94% are seen a single time; roughly 0.58% belongs to the top ten. Sequenced material: CD4+ T cells from peripheral blood mononuclear cells, taken in the second trimester of pregnancy. These receptors all come from a female donor with multiple sclerosis, enrolled in a pregnancy study. CDR3s include the opening cysteine and the closing phenylalanine or tryptophan. A D gene is named only where the DNA matches it firmly. A clone size is listed for some rows: how often the clone was seen (once, few, many), or a class if it is expanded.

abundance: NA
d_gene: NA
j_gene: TRBJ2-7
v_gene: TRBV10-3
CDR3nt: TGTGCCATCAGGATAGAGCGTGGCTACGAGCAGTACTTC
CDR3aa: CAIRIERGYEQYF

abundance: NA
d_gene: NA
j_gene: TRBJ1-5
v_gene: TRBV30
CDR3nt: TGTGCCTGGAGTGTCTTGGGGGCGGATCAGCCCCAGCATTTT
CDR3aa: CAWSVLGADQPQHF

abundance: NA
d_gene: NA
j_gene: TRBJ2-5
v_gene: TRBV7-2
CDR3nt: TGTGCCAGCAGCATGGACTACACGGAGACCCAGTACTTC
CDR3aa: CASSMDYTETQYF

abundance: NA
d_gene: NA
j_gene: TRBJ2-5
v_gene: TRBV6-1
CDR3nt: TGTGCCAGCAGTGAAGCACGGACAACTCAAGAGACCCAGTACTTC
CDR3aa: CASSEARTTQETQYF

abundance: NA
d_gene: NA
j_gene: TRBJ1-1
v_gene: TRBV27
CDR3nt: TGTGCCAGCATGCAGGGGATGAACACTGAAGCTTTCTTT
CDR3aa: CASMQGMNTEAFF

abundance: once
d_gene: NA
j_gene: TRBJ1-2
v_gene: TRBV19
CDR3nt: TGTGCCAGTAGCAGCGGAGGGGAAGGGAACTATGGCTACACCTTC
CDR3aa: CASSSGGEGNYGYTF

abundance: NA
d_gene: NA
j_gene: TRBJ1-2
v_gene: TRBV7-2
CDR3nt: TGTGCCAGCAGCCCCCTCCGGGATGGCTACACCTTC
CDR3aa: CASSPLRDGYTF

abundance: NA
d_gene: TRBD1
j_gene: TRBJ1-2
v_gene: TRBV19
CDR3nt: TGTGCCAGTAGTACGACAGGGGGCGCGGGCTATGGCTACACCTTC
CDR3aa: CASSTTGGAGYGYTF

abundance: once
d_gene: NA
j_gene: TRBJ1-4
v_gene: TRBV29-1
CDR3nt: TGCAGCGTTAGAGACTCAACTAATGAAAAACTGTTTTTT
CDR3aa: CSVRDSTNEKLFF

abundance: NA
d_gene: NA
j_gene: TRBJ1-2
v_gene: TRBV5-6
CDR3nt: TGTGCCAGCAGCCCTATCAGCAACAGGGACTATGGCTACACCTTC
CDR3aa: CASSPISNRDYGYTF

abundance: NA
d_gene: TRBD2
j_gene: TRBJ2-3
v_gene: TRBV11-3
CDR3nt: TGTGCCAGCAGCTTAGGTACTAGCGGGGGGGCCCAAGATACGCAGTATTTT
CDR3aa: CASSLGTSGGAQDTQYF

abundance: NA
d_gene: NA
j_gene: TRBJ1-1
v_gene: TRBV16
CDR3nt: TGTGCCAGCAGCCCAGGGGTGAGTTCTGAAGCTTTCTTT
CDR3aa: CASSPGVSSEAFF

abundance: NA
d_gene: NA
j_gene: TRBJ2-6
v_gene: TRBV5-6
CDR3nt: TGTGCCAGCAGCCCCCCGGGGTCTGGGGCCAACGTCCTGACTTTC
CDR3aa: CASSPPGSGANVLTF

abundance: NA
d_gene: NA
j_gene: TRBJ2-7
v_gene: TRBV7-5
CDR3nt: TGTGTCAGAAGCTTAGTTTACCGGGACAGGGGTCGGTACGAGCAGTACTTC
CDR3aa: CVRSLVYRDRGRYEQYF

abundance: NA
d_gene: TRBD1
j_gene: TRBJ2-1
v_gene: TRBV10-3
CDR3nt: TGTGCCATCAGCAGAGACAGGGTTTCCTACAATGAGCAGTTCTTC
CDR3aa: CAISRDRVSYNEQFF

abundance: NA
d_gene: TRBD1
j_gene: TRBJ1-1
v_gene: TRBV18
CDR3nt: TGTGCCAGCTCACCGGGACAGGGAAAGAACACTGAAGCTTTCTTT
CDR3aa: CASSPGQGKNTEAFF

abundance: once
d_gene: NA
j_gene: TRBJ2-5
v_gene: TRBV9
CDR3nt: TGTGCCAGCCAGTCCAGGAACCAAGAGACCCAGTACTTC
CDR3aa: CASQSRNQETQYF

abundance: NA
d_gene: TRBD1
j_gene: TRBJ2-5
v_gene: TRBV11-3
CDR3nt: TGTGCCAGCAGCTCGGGACAGAACCCAGAGACCCAGTACTTC
CDR3aa: CASSSGQNPETQYF

abundance: NA
d_gene: TRBD1
j_gene: TRBJ1-2
v_gene: TRBV4-1
CDR3nt: TGCGCCAGCAGCCAGGGCGACAGGGGCTATGGCTACACCTTC
CDR3aa: CASSQGDRGYGYTF

abundance: NA
d_gene: NA
j_gene: TRBJ2-2
v_gene: TRBV7-2
CDR3nt: TGTGCCAGCAGCTCGACCTCGCGACAGACCGGGGAGCTGTTTTTT
CDR3aa: CASSSTSRQTGELFF